A single sample is the source of the 14 T cell receptor beta chains below, sequenced in a study of CD8 T cells in Susac syndrome. Random hexamers were used to reverse transcribe an amount of 0.5 to 1 ug RNA. TCRdb reprocessed the immunoSEQ multiplex PCR reads with MiXCR, giving one entry per CDR3 protein. This sample has around 230,000 distinct CDR3 sequences; approximately 95% occur once, and the top ten carry 0.095%. Sequencing input: CD4+ T cells from PBMCs. Receptor source: a human donor with multiple sclerosis.

The chain uses TRBV29-1 and TRBJ1-1, with D unresolved. The V and J ends lost 7 bases and 0 bases respectively, with 12 bases between them. CDR3 length: 13 amino acids. The germline V gene has CDR1 SQVTM and CDR2 ANQGSEA. The CDR3 region has the DNA TGCAGCGCCAGTGACACAATGAACACTGAAGCTTTCTTT. Its protein is CSASDTMNTEAFF.

The V gene is TRBV4-2, the J gene TRBJ2-3; D is perhaps TRBD2 (6 bases). The ends were cut back, 0 bases at V and 6 bases at J, with 13 bases in the middle. CDR1 is LGHNA, CDR2 YNFKEQ, per germline. CDR3 length: 15 residues. CDR3 sequence: CASSQEVTGGDTQYF. Here the CDR3 DNA reads TGTGCCAGCAGCCAAGAAGTTACCGGAGGGGATACGCAGTATTTT.

This chain links TRBV20-1 with TRBJ2-4; no clear D. CDR1 DFQATT and CDR2 SNEGSKA come from the germline V gene (reference sequence). The CDR3 contains 10 residues. Trimming took off 6 bases at V and 2 bases at J, with 2 bases between the two ends. In DNA, the CDR3 is TGCAGTGCCTCCAAAAACATTCAGTACTTC. Amino acids: CSASKNIQYF.

The chain uses TRBV20-1 and TRBJ1-5; D not certain. This CDR3 is 13 amino acids long. Per germline, CDR1 DFQATT and CDR2 SNEGSKA (reference sequence). Trimming shortened V by 6 bases and J by 1 base, and 10 bases separated the two germline ends. This CDR3 reads CSAIVGSNQPQHF. The CDR3 nucleotides read TGCAGTGCCATAGTGGGGAGCAATCAGCCCCAGCATTTT.

The chain uses TRBV7-2 and TRBJ1-2; D ambiguous. This CDR3 region has 12 residues. CDR1 is SGHTA, CDR2 FQGNSA, per germline. V lost 4 bases to trimming and J lost 4 bases, with 7 bases between them. The DNA for the CDR3 is TGTGCCAGCAGCTCACAATTCTATGGCTACACCTTC. It encodes CASSSQFYGYTF.

The V call is TRBV29-1, the J call TRBJ2-1; 9 bases fit TRBD2. The CDR3 loop spans 15 amino acids. Germline-derived CDR1 and CDR2 are SQVTM and ANQGSEA. V dropped 5 bases and J dropped 1; count of bases not matched to a gene: 6. CDR3 nucleotides: TGCAGCGTTCCCTTAGCGGGAGATTCCTACAATGAGCAGTTCTTC. Translating it yields CSVPLAGDSYNEQFF.

The chain uses TRBV6-6 and TRBJ2-4; no reliable D call. The germline gives CDR1 MNHNY, CDR2 SVGAGI (reference sequence). The CDR3 extends over 12 amino acids. V lost 0 bases and J 8 bases, leaving 5 bases between the germline ends. The CDR3 DNA sequence: TGTGCCAGCAGTTACTCAAGGGACATTCAGTACTTC. Its protein is CASSYSRDIQYF.

The J gene is TRBJ1-5, the V gene TRBV12-3 or TRBV12-4, with D possibly matching TRBD1 (5 bases). V lost 3 bases to trimming and J lost 5 bases, with 5 bases between them. This CDR3 contains 12 residues. CDR3 DNA: TGTGCCAGCAGTTTGGGACATCAGCCCCAGCATTTT. Its translation is CASSLGHQPQHF.

This clonotype was observed once. The rearrangement uses TRBV15 and TRBJ1-1; unclear D gene. Per germline, CDR1 LNHNV and CDR2 YYDKDF (reference sequence). The ends were cut back, 0 bases at V and 6 bases at J, with 11 bases in the middle. The CDR3 contains 14 residues. This CDR3 reads CATSRDFSVSEAFF. The CDR3 DNA reads TGTGCCACCAGCAGAGATTTTAGTGTCTCTGAAGCTTTCTTT.

The chain links TRBV2 to TRBJ2-1; D is unresolved. This CDR3 is built from 13 residues. Deletions cut 4 bases from V and 6 bases from J, with 10 bases between. Germline CDR1 SNHLY, CDR2 FYNNEI. The CDR3 here is CASSGQIGNEQFF. The CDR3 DNA follows: TGTGCCAGCAGTGGGCAGATAGGCAATGAGCAGTTCTTC.

This sequence joins TRBV12-3 or TRBV12-4 and TRBJ2-7, with 14 bases matching TRBD2. V lost 5 bases and J lost 4; bases outside the gene matches: 10. The CDR3 has 17 residues. CDR3 bases: TGTGCCAGCAGTCCACAAGGACTAGCGGGAGGTCGGTACGAGCAGTACTTC. It specifies CASSPQGLAGGRYEQYF.

The genes are TRBV30 and TRBJ2-7; 7 nucleotides agree with TRBD2. Germline CDR1 GTSNPN, CDR2 SVGIG (reference sequence). The CDR3 totals 15 residues. V lost 1 base and J lost 2; bases outside the gene matches: 8. The CDR3 sequence is CAWSGGRGRAYEQYF. The CDR3 nucleotides read TGTGCCTGGAGTGGAGGGAGGGGTCGGGCCTACGAGCAGTACTTC.

This sequence joins TRBV23-1 and TRBJ2-1; D may match TRBD1 or TRBD2 (6 bases each). TRBV23-1 is known as an ORF, though its function is uncertain. V lost 0 bases and J 5 bases, leaving 14 bases between the germline ends. The length of the CDR3 is 16 residues. In DNA form, the CDR3 reads TGCGCCAGCAGTCAATCGGAGAGGGGGGACCACAATGAGCAGTTCTTC. Translating it yields CASSQSERGDHNEQFF.

The chain combines TRBV20-1 with TRBJ2-5, with no clear D. Germline V lookup: CDR1 DFQATT, CDR2 SNEGSKA (reference sequence). Trimming shortened V by 0 bases and J by 4 bases, and 6 bases separated the two germline ends. The CDR3 is 12 amino acids. The CDR3 protein is CSARDPGETQYF. Here the CDR3 DNA reads TGCAGTGCTAGAGACCCCGGAGAGACCCAGTACTTC.